The clone carrying this T cell receptor beta chain showed up just a few times. Its antigen is still unknown. The entry originates in a study of T cells in Graves' hyperthyroidism and ophthalmopathy. General study findings and limits: Ophthalmopathy was told apart from stable hyperthyroidism by a 13 V-J model.

Clinicians diagnosed patients from clinical symptoms, serum thyroxine and TRAb, thyroid ultrasound and orbital computed tomography. Fresh peripheral blood, approximately 10 ml, was the source of the PBMCs. There were TCR beta CDR3 regions amplified from RNA transcripts. The study used the HTBI primer set for a first-round RT-PCR of the TCR CDR3. Via MiXCR, TCRdb re-called the multiplex PCR reads, giving one row per CDR3 protein. Counted here are about 590,000 distinct CDR3 sequences, around 16% occurring once; the ten biggest clones make up 7.3%. V shed 5 bases, J shed 1 base, and the junction held 10 bases outside the gene matches. Germline V lookup: CDR1 DFQATT, CDR2 SNEGSKA (reference sequence). The CDR3 runs to 15 residues.

This receptor was identified in a woman aged 25 to 39 with Graves' hyperthyroidism. Sequenced material: blood. The V and J genes are TRBV20-1 and TRBJ1-1, with TRBD1 matching 7 bases. The CDR3 sequence: CSAGTAHTSNTEAFF. For the CDR3, the DNA is TGCAGTGCTGGGACAGCCCATACCTCGAACACTGAAGCTTTCTTT.